A single sample is the source of the 32 T cell receptor beta chains below, sequenced in a study of CD8 T cells in Susac syndrome. A quantity of roughly 0.5 to 1 ug RNA underwent reverse transcription using random hexamers. A single record per CDR3 protein comes from TCRdb applying MiXCR to the immunoSEQ multiplex PCR reads. This sample carries about 120,000 distinct CDR3 sequences, around 94% of them seen once, and the ten largest clones take around 0.12%. Sequenced material: CD4+ T cells from PBMCs. These receptors all come from a human donor with multiple sclerosis.

The CDR3, as DNA: TGCAGTGCTAGGGGGGACGTGAACAATGAGCAGTTCTTC. Encoded protein: CSARGDVNNEQFF. The rearrangement links TRBV20-1 to TRBJ2-1; D may match TRBD1 or TRBD2 (5 bases each). Trimming removed 3 bases at V and 5 bases at J, with 11 bases between. CDR3 length: 13 amino acids. Looked up from germline, CDR1 is DFQATT and CDR2 is SNEGSKA (reference sequence).

For the CDR3, the DNA is TGTGCCAGCACTCAACACCAATCTGGGGCCAACGTCCTGACTTTC. This sequence encodes CASTQHQSGANVLTF. J is TRBJ2-6 and V is TRBV3-1; no clear D gene. CDR1 and CDR2 from the germline V gene are LGHDT and YNNKEL (reference sequence). V lost 7 bases and J lost 1, with 11 bases in between. The CDR3 covers 15 residues.

Points on this clonotype: A junction boundary mismatches the germline segment, possibly from a read error. The chain employs TRBV2 and TRBJ2-3; D gene ambiguous. Germline V gene lookup returns CDR1 SNHLY and CDR2 FYNNEI. The CDR3 has 11 residues. CDR3 nucleotide sequence: TGTGCCAGCGGCCGCACGGATACGCAGTATTTT. Encoded protein: CASGRTDTQYF.

The rearrangement uses TRBV12-3 or TRBV12-4 and TRBJ1-2; D not certain. Trimming removed 5 bases from V and 3 bases from J, with 13 bases in between. This CDR3 spans 14 amino acids. The CDR3, as DNA: TGTGCCAGCAGTAGGTCGGAGGATGACTATGGCTACACCTTC. Protein product: CASSRSEDDYGYTF.

The chain couples TRBV29-1 to TRBJ2-7; a possible D gene is TRBD1 (6 bases). The CDR3 extends over 12 amino acids. Germline V gene lookup returns CDR1 SQVTM and CDR2 ANQGSEA. Between the trimmed V and J ends, which lost 4 bases and 4 bases, there was a span of 11 bases. The CDR3 bases are TGCAGCGTTGCAAAGGACAGTTACGAGCAGTACTTC. As protein: CSVAKDSYEQYF.

This clonotype was counted once. The chain links TRBV10-3 to TRBJ1-5; D ambiguous. This CDR3 has 12 amino acids. Germline CDR1 ENHRY, CDR2 SYGVKD. V shed 10 bases and J shed 6 bases, with 13 bases lying between them. As DNA, the CDR3 is TGTGCCACCGCGGGCCCGGGTCAGCCCCAGCATTTT. Translation: CATAGPGQPQHF.

The V gene is TRBV10-2, the J gene TRBJ2-3; possibly TRBD2 for D (6 bases). Deletions cut 6 bases from V and 5 bases from J, with 12 bases between. The CDR3 runs 13 residues. Germline CDR1 WSHSY, CDR2 SAAADI. The CDR3 reads CASSLTGEDTQYF. CDR3 nucleotide sequence: TGCGCCAGCAGCCTCACGGGGGAAGATACGCAGTATTTT.

The chain joins TRBV7-9 to TRBJ1-1; TRBD1 agrees at 8 bases. The CDR3 is made up of 14 amino acids. The trim removed 7 bases at V and 1 base at J, leaving 5 bases unmatched. Germline loops: CDR1 SEHNR, CDR2 FQNEAQ (reference sequence). This CDR3 reads CASTLDRGNTEAFF. The CDR3 DNA reads as TGTGCCAGCACCCTCGACAGGGGGAACACTGAAGCTTTCTTT.

V is TRBV18 and J is TRBJ2-7; D unresolved. The CDR3 extends over 14 amino acids. CDR1 and CDR2 (germline): KGHSH, LQKENI. V lost 3 bases to trimming and J lost 2 bases, with 11 bases between them. The DNA for the CDR3 is TGTGCCAGCTCACCGCCCGGGTGGCCCTACGAGCAGTACTTC. This gives the protein CASSPPGWPYEQYF.

The chain is built from TRBV6-6 and TRBJ2-7, with TRBD2 identical over 9 bases. The V and J ends lost 9 bases and 6 bases, in that order; junction bases with no gene match: 12. Germline V gene data show CDR1 as MNHNY and CDR2 as SVGAGI (reference sequence). This CDR3 has 14 amino acids. The CDR3 bases are TGTGCCAGTGGTCCCCGGGGTAGCGGGAGCGAGCAGTACTTC. Protein product: CASGPRGSGSEQYF.

This chain links TRBV6-1 with TRBJ2-7; 7 bases agree with TRBD1. CDR1 and CDR2 from the germline V gene are MNHNS and SASEGT. V shed 7 bases and J 6 bases; nucleotides not matched to a gene: 12. This CDR3 spans 14 amino acids. The CDR3 protein is CASMSPWTGLEQYF. The CDR3 nucleotides are TGTGCCAGCATGAGCCCGTGGACAGGACTCGAGCAGTACTTC.

This chain uses TRBV16 with TRBJ1-1; TRBD1 matches at 7 bases. The CDR3 totals 15 residues. Germline V gives CDR1 KGHSY, CDR2 FQNENV. V shed 2 bases and J 4 bases; nucleotides not matched to a gene: 7. In DNA, the CDR3 is TGTGCCAGCAGCCAAGAGGGGGCTCGTAGCACTGAAGCTTTCTTT. The encoded protein is CASSQEGARSTEAFF.

CDR3 amino acids: CASSVWDSLNSGANVLTF. CDR3 bases: TGTGCCAGTAGTGTCTGGGACAGCTTAAACTCTGGGGCCAACGTCCTGACTTTC. The gene calls are TRBV19 and TRBJ2-6, with 7 bases that match TRBD1. V dropped 5 bases and J dropped 0; count of bases not matched to a gene: 10. This CDR3 region has 18 residues. Germline CDR1 and CDR2: LNHDA and SQIVND (reference sequence).

The rearrangement links TRBV7-9 to TRBJ2-3; a weak D match, TRBD2 (5 bases). This CDR3 contains 15 residues. Trimming cost V 1 base and J 4 bases, with 12 bases left between them. The germline V gene has CDR1 SEHNR and CDR2 FQNEAQ (reference sequence). The DNA of the CDR3 is TGTGCCAGCAGCTTAGAGATGGGGAGCGCAGATACGCAGTATTTT. This encodes CASSLEMGSADTQYF.

V usage is TRBV6-5 and J usage is TRBJ1-5; 7 bases are shared with TRBD1. Germline trimming cut 10 bases from V and 4 bases from J; bases unmatched to any gene: 13. The CDR3 contains 15 residues. Per the germline V gene, CDR1 is MNHEY and CDR2 is SVGAGI. CDR3: CATSPGGAGNQPQHF. The CDR3 DNA follows: TGTGCCACTTCCCCAGGGGGGGCAGGGAATCAGCCCCAGCATTTT.

This chain connects TRBV19 to TRBJ2-1; D not resolved. The CDR3 has 15 amino acids. Germline values: CDR1 LNHDA, CDR2 SQIVND (reference sequence). With 5 bases removed from V and 4 bases from J, the gap between germline ends came to 15 bases. CDR3 region: CASSLGPHEYNEQFF. CDR3 bases: TGTGCCAGTAGTTTAGGGCCCCACGAGTACAATGAGCAGTTCTTC. The complete variable domain, with remaining parts taken from reference TRBV19 and TRBJ2-1, reads DGGITQSPKYLFRKEGQNVTLSCEQNLNHDAMYWYRQDPGQGLRLIYYSQIVNDFQKGDIAEGYSVSREKKESFPLTVTSAQKNPTAFYLCASSLGPHEYNEQFFGPGTRLTVL.

CDR3 region: CASTPTSANEKLFF. The CDR3 nucleotides read TGTGCCTCCACCCCTACATCGGCTAATGAAAAACTGTTTTTT. The gene calls are TRBV19 and TRBJ1-4; no clear D. The CDR3 runs to 14 residues. CDR1 LNHDA and CDR2 SQIVND come from the germline V gene (reference sequence). V shed 11 bases and J shed 3 bases, with 16 bases lying between them.

V gene TRBV5-6 combines with J gene TRBJ1-4; tentatively, D is TRBD1 (6 bases). The CDR3 is made up of 14 amino acids. V was trimmed by 7 bases and J by 5 bases, leaving 15 bases between them. Germline-derived CDR1 and CDR2 are SGHDT and YYEEEE. Written as DNA, the CDR3 is TGTGCCAGCCGTAAGACAGGCTTAAATGAAAAACTGTTTTTT. Translating it yields CASRKTGLNEKLFF.

This chain uses TRBV14 with TRBJ2-2; possible D gene TRBD1, 6 bases. The V gene lost 4 bases and the J gene lost 4 bases, with 13 bases spanning the gap. From germline, CDR1 is SGHDN and CDR2 FVKESK. The CDR3 has 15 residues. The DNA of the CDR3 is TGTGCCAGCAGCCCCCGGGACACCTTCACCGGGGAGCTGTTTTTT. It yields the protein CASSPRDTFTGELFF.

This sequence joins TRBV7-2 and TRBJ2-7; tentative D call: TRBD2 (5 bases). CDR3 size: 14 residues. CDR1 is SGHTA and CDR2 is FQGNSA in the germline V gene. Trimming left V 7 bases short and J 6 bases short, with 19 bases between. The CDR3 DNA reads as TGTGCCAGCAAACAAGCGATGGGAGATGGCGAGCAGTACTTC. Translated: CASKQAMGDGEQYF.

This rearrangement joins TRBV5-1 to TRBJ1-2; 10 bases are shared with TRBD1. Germline V gene sequence: CDR1 SGHRS, CDR2 YFSETQ. This CDR3 region has 16 residues. The J segment lost 3 bases and the V segment lost 7 bases, leaving 12 bases of the junction unmatched. The CDR3 nucleotides read TGCGCCAGCTCGACAGGGGGCAGTAATTCGGACTATGGCTACACCTTC. Protein: CASSTGGSNSDYGYTF. The full variable domain, completed using reference TRBV5-1 and TRBJ1-2, is KAGVTQTPRYLIKTRGQQVTLSCSPISGHRSVSWYQQTPGQGLQFLFEYFSETQRNKGNFPGRFSGRQFSNSRSEMNVSTLELGDSALYLCASSTGGSNSDYGYTFGSGTRLTVV.

The chain carries TRBV6-5 and TRBJ2-2; D might be TRBD1 (6 bases). V dropped 6 bases and J dropped 2 bases, with 13 bases sitting between them. The CDR3 has 15 residues. CDR1 and CDR2 from the germline V gene are MNHEY and SVGAGI. In DNA, the CDR3 is TGTGCCAGCAGGCCCGGGACACGAAACACCGGGGAGCTGTTTTTT. Its protein product is CASRPGTRNTGELFF.

The chain links TRBV29-1 to TRBJ2-7, with 7 bases lining up with TRBD1. This CDR3 is 12 amino acids long. V lost 5 bases to trimming and J lost 5 bases; unmatched junction nucleotides: 6. From germline, CDR1 is SQVTM and CDR2 ANQGSEA. The CDR3 DNA reads as TGCAGCGTTCAAATGACAGGGCACGAGCAGTACTTC. It yields the protein CSVQMTGHEQYF.

The genes are TRBV7-9 and TRBJ1-2, with no clear D. CDR1 and CDR2 from the germline V gene are SEHNR and FQNEAQ (reference sequence). This CDR3 comprises 13 residues. V lost 5 bases and J lost 4, with 11 bases in between. The CDR3 region is CASSPTPSYGYTF. The CDR3 DNA follows: TGTGCCAGCAGCCCCACCCCCTCCTATGGCTACACCTTC.

The J gene is TRBJ2-7, the V gene TRBV7-9, with 11 bases matching TRBD2. This CDR3 has 18 residues. Trimming cost V 2 bases and J 0 bases; bases outside gene matches: 9. CDR1 SEHNR and CDR2 FQNEAQ come from the germline V gene (reference sequence). CDR3 sequence: CASSLYAGLAVLSYEQYF. CDR3 coding DNA: TGTGCCAGCAGCTTATACGCGGGACTAGCGGTCCTCTCCTACGAGCAGTACTTC.

The CDR3 DNA reads TGCAGCGTTGGGGACAGGCGCAATCAGCCCCAGCATTTT. It encodes CSVGDRRNQPQHF. The chain joins TRBV29-1 to TRBJ1-5; the match to TRBD1 covers 8 bases. V lost 4 bases, J lost 2 bases, and 1 base stayed unmatched. Germline values: CDR1 SQVTM, CDR2 ANQGSEA. The CDR3 loop spans 13 amino acids.

This chain joins TRBV5-1 and TRBJ2-2; the D gene is possibly TRBD2 (5 bases). The V and J ends lost 3 bases and 1 base respectively, with 16 bases between them. CDR1 and CDR2 from the germline V gene are SGHRS and YFSETQ. The CDR3 is 17 amino acids. The chain's CDR3 is CASSSPGMSKNTGELFF. In DNA, the CDR3 is TGCGCCAGCAGCTCACCCGGGATGTCGAAGAACACCGGGGAGCTGTTTTTT.

This chain connects TRBV7-9 to TRBJ1-1; tentatively, D is TRBD1 (5 bases). Germline lookup yields CDR1 SEHNR and CDR2 FQNEAQ (reference sequence). Trimming shortened V by 11 bases and J by 1 base, and 23 bases separated the two germline ends. CDR3 length equals 16 residues. The CDR3 DNA reads as TGTGCCCTGAACGCCCGCAGTGGACACCCGAACACTGAAGCTTTCTTT. As protein: CALNARSGHPNTEAFF. The full variable domain, rest sourced from reference TRBV7-9 and TRBJ1-1, is DTGVSQNPRHKITKRGQNVTFRCDPISEHNRLYWYRQTLGQGPEFLTYFQNEAQLEKSRLLSDRFSAERPKGSFSTLEIQRTEQGDSAMYLCALNARSGHPNTEAFFGQGTRLTVV.

The rearrangement links TRBV18 to TRBJ2-7, with TRBD2 as a possible D gene (6 bases). Germline V lookup: CDR1 KGHSH, CDR2 LQKENI. The CDR3 runs to 17 residues. With 2 bases removed from V and 1 base from J, the gap between germline ends came to 18 bases. CDR3 residues: CASSPAPQAGRSYEQYF. The CDR3 DNA follows: TGTGCCAGCTCACCAGCCCCACAGGCCGGGAGATCCTACGAGCAGTACTTC.

The gene calls are TRBV7-6 and TRBJ1-3; D might be TRBD1 (5 bases). In germline, CDR1 is SGHVS, CDR2 FNYEAQ. V dropped 5 bases and J dropped 0 bases, with 20 bases sitting between them. The CDR3 runs 18 residues. DNA for the CDR3: TGTGCCAGCAGCCCCCTTGGGGCGGCCGGGGGCTCTGGAAACACCATATATTTT. Its protein is CASSPLGAAGGSGNTIYF.

V usage is TRBV7-2 and J usage is TRBJ2-3; the D is unclear. This CDR3 is 15 amino acids long. The germline gives CDR1 SGHTA, CDR2 FQGNSA. The germline V and J ends were trimmed by 6 bases and 2 bases, with 15 bases remaining between them. CDR3 sequence: CASRLPGLNTDTQYF. As DNA, the CDR3 is TGTGCCAGCAGACTACCGGGCTTAAACACAGATACGCAGTATTTT.

The chain carries TRBV24-1 and TRBJ2-1; D uncertain. The CDR3 is 11 amino acids. With 10 bases removed from V and 8 bases from J, the gap between germline ends came to 11 bases. Looked up from germline, CDR1 is KGHDR and CDR2 is SFDVKD. The CDR3: CATGANHEQFF. The CDR3 nucleotides read TGTGCCACAGGTGCTAACCATGAGCAGTTCTTC.